One and the same sample provided the 27 T cell receptor beta chains below, sequenced in a study of blood T cell repertoires in COVID-19. Clones were read by immunoSEQ multiplex PCR, and TCRdb kept only the in-frame ones, dropping some. The sample has 200,000 to 250,000 clones, about 87% seen once. The sample taken for sequencing was peripheral blood. The origin of the receptors is a woman in her seventies with active or convalescent COVID-19.

The J gene is TRBJ2-3, the V gene TRBV7-9; D is unresolved. Trimming left V 2 bases short and J 8 bases short, with 11 bases between. The CDR3 is 13 amino acids. CDR1 is SEHNR, CDR2 FQNEAQ, per germline (reference sequence). The CDR3 sequence: CASSLQEVGTQYF. CDR3 nucleotide sequence: TGTGCCAGCAGCTTACAAGAGGTCGGTACGCAGTATTTT.

The rearrangement links TRBV6-5 to TRBJ2-3, with a tentative D call TRBD2 (7 bases). The CDR3 sequence is 14 residues long. Germline loops: CDR1 MNHEY, CDR2 SVGAGI. Trimming stripped 8 bases from V and 6 bases from J, with 18 bases between. In nucleotides, the CDR3 is TGTGCCAGCCACCGAGGGGGAGGGACGGATACGCAGTATTTT. Amino acid sequence: CASHRGGGTDTQYF.

CDR3 sequence: CASSEAASAEAFF. In DNA form, the CDR3 reads TGTGCCAGCAGTGAAGCGGCGAGCGCTGAAGCTTTCTTT. The rearrangement joins TRBV6-1 to TRBJ1-1; no definite D call. The CDR3 runs 13 residues. Germline V gives CDR1 MNHNS, CDR2 SASEGT. V was trimmed by 0 bases and J by 6 bases, leaving 8 bases between them.

The count of this clone is one. Other DNA sequences in this specimen translate into the identical CDR3. This chain joins TRBV10-3 and TRBJ1-3; D might be TRBD1 (6 bases). The ends were cut back, 7 bases at V and 0 bases at J, with 22 bases in the middle. Per germline, CDR1 ENHRY and CDR2 SYGVKD. The CDR3 has 18 amino acids. As DNA, the CDR3 is TGTGCCATCACCAAAAATCCGGGGGGCGCCAACTCTGGAAACACCATATATTTT. Protein: CAITKNPGGANSGNTIYF.

The table lists this clone with a few counts. The V call is TRBV28, the J call TRBJ1-5; D may be TRBD1 (6 bases). The CDR3 is 14 residues long. In germline, CDR1 is MDHEN, CDR2 SYDVKM. V was trimmed by 7 bases and J by 3 bases, leaving 13 bases between them. CDR3 residues: CASTPPGVNQPQHF. Here the CDR3 DNA reads TGTGCCAGCACCCCTCCAGGGGTCAATCAGCCCCAGCATTTT.

The V gene is TRBV7-9, the J gene TRBJ2-1; a possible D gene is TRBD2 (5 bases). Between the trimmed V and J ends, which lost 1 base and 6 bases, there was a span of 10 bases. The germline V gene encodes CDR1 SEHNR and CDR2 FQNEAQ (reference sequence). The CDR3 extends over 14 amino acids. The CDR3 bases are TGTGCCAGCAGCTTAGACGGGGTGCTCAATGAGCAGTTCTTC. It translates to CASSLDGVLNEQFF.

This chain joins TRBV7-2 and TRBJ1-5, with D unresolved. The CDR3 length is 13 residues. Germline V CDR1 and CDR2: SGHTA, FQGNSA. V was cut by 3 bases and J by 5 bases, with 8 bases left in between. CDR3 DNA: TGTGCCAGCAGCTTGACTGTTGATCAGCCCCAGCATTTT. Its translation is CASSLTVDQPQHF.

The chain employs TRBV24-1 and TRBJ2-7; D might be TRBD1 (6 bases). The length of the CDR3 is 12 residues. Germline CDR1 and CDR2: KGHDR and SFDVKD. V lost 4 bases, J lost 9 bases, and 12 bases lay in between. The chain's CDR3 is CATSEQGGRQYF. The CDR3 bases are TGTGCCACCAGTGAACAGGGCGGTCGGCAGTACTTC.

This clone was detected a few times. The rearrangement uses TRBV4-3 and TRBJ1-2; tentative D call: TRBD1 (6 bases). This CDR3 has 13 amino acids. Germline loops: CDR1 LGHNA, CDR2 YSLEER. V was cut by 1 base and J by 4 bases, with 7 bases left in between. The CDR3 loop reads CASSQATGYGYTF. The CDR3 DNA follows: TGCGCCAGCAGCCAAGCGACAGGCTATGGCTACACCTTC.

This clone was recorded only once. CDR3 sequence (DNA): TGTGCCAGCAGCGTTGGACGGGGTCAGGGGGAGACCCAGTACTTC. It translates to CASSVGRGQGETQYF. V and J are TRBV11-1 and TRBJ2-5; D possibly corresponds to TRBD1 (6 bases). In germline, CDR1 is SGHAT, CDR2 FQDESV (reference sequence). The CDR3 is 15 amino acids. The V end was cut by 5 bases, the J end by 5 bases, with 18 bases between.

The chain has TRBV7-9 and TRBJ1-5, with unresolved D. The V and J ends lost 4 bases and 4 bases respectively, with 14 bases between them. This CDR3 is 15 amino acids long. From germline, CDR1 is SEHNR and CDR2 FQNEAQ (reference sequence). In DNA form, the CDR3 reads TGTGCCAGCAGCTCCGCGGGATTTGGGAATCAGCCCCAGCATTTT. This sequence encodes CASSSAGFGNQPQHF.

The V gene is TRBV27, the J gene TRBJ1-6; D gene uncertain. Between the trimmed V and J ends, which lost 6 bases and 0 bases, there was a span of 9 bases. This CDR3 spans 15 amino acids. Germline V lookup: CDR1 MNHEY, CDR2 SMNVEV (reference sequence). CDR3 bases: TGTGCCAGCAGACCCCCGAGCTCCTATAATTCACCCCTCCACTTT. This translates into CASRPPSSYNSPLHF.

Regarding this clone: This sample also contains other DNA sequences that code for the same CDR3. The J gene is TRBJ1-2, the V gene TRBV2; D is uncertain. The CDR3 is 12 amino acids. Trimming shortened V by 6 bases and J by 5 bases, and 10 bases separated the two germline ends. Germline CDR1 and CDR2: SNHLY and FYNNEI. The CDR3: CASRTGGYGYTF. The CDR3 DNA sequence: TGTGCCAGCAGGACGGGAGGATATGGCTACACCTTC. The variable domain in full, with the rest retrieved from reference TRBV2 and TRBJ1-2, is EPEVTQTPSHQVTQMGQEVILRCVPISNHLYFYWYRQILGQKVEFLVSFYNNEISEKSEIFDDQFSVERPDGSNFTLKIRSTKLEDSAMYFCASRTGGYGYTFGSGTRLTVV.

V and J are TRBV20-1 and TRBJ1-2; 8 bases match TRBD1. The V gene's germline CDR1 is DFQATT and CDR2 SNEGSKA (reference sequence). V was clipped by 3 bases and J by 5 bases; unmatched bases: 5. There are 13 residues in the CDR3. The CDR3 nucleotides are TGCAGTGCTAGTATTGGGACAGGTTATGGCTACACCTTC. This sequence encodes CSASIGTGYGYTF.

This rearrangement joins TRBV5-8 to TRBJ1-6; possible D gene TRBD1, 5 bases. V lost 7 bases to trimming and J lost 8 bases, with 7 bases between them. The CDR3 loop spans 11 amino acids. In germline, CDR1 is SGHTS, CDR2 YDEGEE. The CDR3 DNA reads as TGTGCCAGCGACAGAGATTCACCCCTCCACTTT. Encoded protein: CASDRDSPLHF.

This clone was seen just once. The chain employs TRBV11-1 and TRBJ1-1; D unresolved. The CDR3 sequence is 13 residues long. V was shortened by 5 bases and J by 6 bases, with 13 bases between the two germline ends. CDR1 and CDR2 from the germline V gene are SGHAT and FQDESV (reference sequence). CDR3 amino acids: CASSLIGRSEAFF. In DNA form, the CDR3 reads TGTGCCAGCAGCCTAATTGGTCGGTCTGAAGCTTTCTTT.

Only one count was recorded for this clone. The J gene is TRBJ1-1, the V gene TRBV19; D not resolved. Per germline, CDR1 LNHDA and CDR2 SQIVND (reference sequence). CDR3 length equals 15 residues. With 7 bases removed from V and 0 bases from J, the gap between germline ends came to 15 bases. This CDR3 is CASMSWQRMNTEAFF. CDR3 sequence (DNA): TGTGCCAGTATGTCGTGGCAGCGGATGAACACTGAAGCTTTCTTT.

V usage is TRBV6-2 or TRBV6-3 and J usage is TRBJ1-5; TRBD1 matches at 9 bases. Per the germline V gene, CDR1 is MNHEY and CDR2 is SVGEGT. The junction had 6 bases not matched to a gene; V was cut back by 0 bases and J by 0 bases. CDR3 length: 18 amino acids. CDR3 in amino acids: CASSYSWTGEYSNQPQHF. The CDR3 region has the DNA TGTGCCAGCAGTTACTCGTGGACAGGGGAATATAGCAATCAGCCCCAGCATTTT.

CDR3 coding DNA: TGTGCCAGCAGCTTAAGGGGCGGCCTCCGAGTCGGCGAGCAGTACTTC. Translating it yields CASSLRGGLRVGEQYF. J is TRBJ2-7 and V is TRBV7-6; a weak D match, TRBD1 (5 bases). CDR3 size: 16 residues. Trimming removed 2 bases from V and 6 bases from J, with 20 bases in between. Per the germline V gene, CDR1 is SGHVS and CDR2 is FNYEAQ.

This clone has only one observation. The chain links TRBV7-8 to TRBJ2-7; 10 nucleotides align to TRBD2. V was pared by 5 bases and J by 2 bases, with 15 bases of the junction left unmatched. The CDR3 contains 18 residues. Germline loops: CDR1 SGHVS, CDR2 FQNEAQ. The CDR3 region has the DNA TGTGCCAGCAGCACCAGTCCTCTAGCGGGGGACCGACCCTACGAGCAGTACTTC. This encodes CASSTSPLAGDRPYEQYF. Full variable domain (outside the CDR3, taken from reference TRBV7-8 and TRBJ2-7): GAGVSQSPRYKVAKRGQDVALRCDPISGHVSLFWYQQALGQGPEFLTYFQNEAQLDKSGLPSDRFFAERPEGSVSTLKIQRTQQEDSAVYLCASSTSPLAGDRPYEQYFGPGTRLTVT.

The chain is built from TRBV7-9 and TRBJ1-3; a possible D gene is TRBD1 (6 bases). The V end lost 8 bases, the J end lost 3 bases, and 23 bases lay between the germline ends. Germline V gene lookup returns CDR1 SEHNR and CDR2 FQNEAQ (reference sequence). CDR3 length equals 17 residues. The CDR3 region has the DNA TGTGCCAGCCCCCCCAACCCAGGTGGGGGCCTTGGAAACACCATATATTTT. Translated: CASPPNPGGGLGNTIYF.

This rearrangement joins TRBV18 to TRBJ1-2; the match to TRBD1 covers 8 bases. From germline, CDR1 is KGHSH and CDR2 LQKENI. The CDR3 is 15 residues long. V lost 6 bases to trimming and J lost 3 bases; unmatched junction nucleotides: 9. The CDR3: CASSLTRGLDYGYTF. The CDR3 DNA reads as TGTGCCAGCTCTCTCACCAGGGGGCTGGACTATGGCTACACCTTC. Supplemented by reference TRBV18 and TRBJ1-2, the full variable domain reads NAGVMQNPRHLVRRRGQEARLRCSPMKGHSHVYWYRQLPEEGLKFMVYLQKENIIDESGMPKERFSAEFPKEGPSILRIQQVVRGDSAAYFCASSLTRGLDYGYTFGSGTRLTVV.

CDR3 sequence: CASSLWEGTNYGYTF. Here the CDR3 DNA reads TGTGCCAGCAGCTTATGGGAGGGGACTAACTATGGCTACACCTTC. The chain recombines TRBV7-3 with TRBJ1-2; TRBD1 might be the D (5 bases). Germline V CDR1 and CDR2: SGHTA, FQGTGA. The CDR3 runs to 15 residues. Trimming cost V 2 bases and J 0 bases, with 10 bases left between them.

The chain recombines TRBV6-5 with TRBJ2-7, with 9 bases lining up with TRBD1. The CDR3 runs 14 residues. V shed 6 bases, J shed 4 bases, and the junction held 7 bases outside the gene matches. Germline loops: CDR1 MNHEY, CDR2 SVGAGI. The CDR3 DNA reads TGTGCCAGCAGGTCCCCAGGACAGGGGTACGAGCAGTACTTC. Encoded protein: CASRSPGQGYEQYF.

This clone was picked up one time. The chain employs TRBV5-1 and TRBJ2-2; D unresolved. Between the trimmed V and J ends, which lost 0 bases and 2 bases, there was a span of 11 bases. The length of the CDR3 is 16 residues. Looked up from germline, CDR1 is SGHRS and CDR2 is YFSETQ. The DNA of the CDR3 is TGCGCCAGCAGCTTGGATCCGGGTTTCAACACCGGGGAGCTGTTTTTT. Translating gives CASSLDPGFNTGELFF.

The chain employs TRBV27 and TRBJ2-1; TRBD2 is a possible D gene (5 bases). Trimming pared 8 bases from V and 8 bases from J, leaving 13 bases between. Germline loops: CDR1 MNHEY, CDR2 SMNVEV (reference sequence). This CDR3 has 12 amino acids. CDR3 sequence: CASSSLGDEQFF. CDR3 nucleotide sequence: TGTGCCAGCTCCTCTCTCGGGGATGAGCAGTTCTTC.

The chain recombines TRBV9 with TRBJ2-2; 7 bases are a match to TRBD1. The germline V gene has CDR1 SGDLS and CDR2 YYNGEE. The CDR3 loop spans 13 amino acids. The trim removed 3 bases at V and 6 bases at J, leaving 2 bases unmatched. CDR3 residues: CASSEGGPGELFF. The CDR3, as DNA: TGTGCCAGCAGCGAAGGGGGCCCCGGGGAGCTGTTTTTT.